There are a few counts of the clone carrying this T cell receptor beta chain. Its antigen is currently unknown. This sample is drawn from a study of beta chain features in type 1 diabetes. Study results and limitations: Researchers report that Type 1 diabetes patients had moderately but significantly shorter TCRB CDR3s across all four CD4+ subsets.

CDR3 length: 14 amino acids. Germline lookup yields CDR1 SGHAT and CDR2 FQNNGV. J was trimmed by 5 bases and V by 5 bases; bases with no gene match: 8. TCRB transcripts that were expressed got sequenced, as all of the isolated RNA had been reverse transcribed. This table comes from immunoSEQ multiplex PCR, and its TCRdb copy is limited to in-frame clones, with some not included. The sample consists of over 600,000 clones, approximately 13% of them appearing once. The sample was naive CD4+ T cells from blood. The chain joins TRBV11-2 to TRBJ2-5, with 7 nucleotides matching TRBD1. The receptor's source is a man aged 25-45 years with type 1 diabetes. CDR3 DNA: TGTGCCAGCAGCCCTCCGGGACAGTGGGAGACCCAGTACTTC. It is translated as CASSPPGQWETQYF.